The source of this TCR beta chain is a study of blood T cell repertoires in COVID-19. Germline lookup yields CDR1 SGHDT and CDR2 YYEEEE. The junction had 8 bases not matched to a gene; V was cut back by 4 bases and J by 5 bases. CDR3 length: 17 amino acids. Repertoires were generated with immunoSEQ multiplex PCR, while TCRdb's copy carries only in-frame clones and drops some. The table has 350,000 to 450,000 clones, roughly 86% seen once. This TCR was sampled from a human donor in a cohort sampled during active COVID-19. Sequencing was performed on peripheral blood. This sequence joins TRBV5-6 and TRBJ2-5, with TRBD2 matching 16 bases. CDR3 loop: CASSPGTSGGAGETQYF. CDR3 in DNA: TGTGCCAGCAGCCCAGGGACTAGCGGGGGGGCCGGTGAGACCCAGTACTTC.